One sample yielded the 19 T cell receptor beta chains listed below, sequenced in a study of T cell responses to AZD1222 COVID-19 vaccine. Assay: immunoSEQ multiplex PCR; the TCRdb copy retains only in-frame clones and omits some. The sample consists of roughly 130,000 clones, roughly 90% of them appearing once. Sequenced material: peripheral blood, taken on day 0 of AZD1222 vaccination. The receptors here all came from an adult in good health.

Only a few counts were recorded for this clone. The chain carries TRBV5-5 and TRBJ2-2, with D possibly being TRBD2 (6 bases). The ends were cut back, 3 bases at V and 5 bases at J, with 17 bases in the middle. The CDR3 loop spans 16 amino acids. CDR1 SGHKS and CDR2 YYEKEE come from the germline V gene (reference sequence). The CDR3 protein is CASSSLGGKRTGELFF. The DNA for the CDR3 is TGTGCCAGCAGCTCCCTCGGAGGGAAAAGAACCGGGGAGCTGTTTTTT.

The genes are TRBV27 and TRBJ1-6; possibly TRBD1 for D (6 bases). The CDR3 loop spans 16 amino acids. Germline V gene data show CDR1 as MNHEY and CDR2 as SMNVEV (reference sequence). V lost 5 bases, J lost 0 bases, and 11 bases lay in between. The CDR3 nucleotides read TGTGCCAGCAGTAAGGACAGCCGCTCCTATAATTCACCCCTCCACTTT. Translation gives CASSKDSRSYNSPLHF.

The chain has TRBV21-1 and TRBJ2-3. TRBV21-1 is a pseudogene. The CDR3 contains 13 residues. In nucleotides, the CDR3 is TGTGCCAGCAGCCCCCTTGACACAGATACGCAGTATTTT. Translating it yields CASSPLDTDTQYF.

This chain joins TRBV27 and TRBJ2-3; 15 bases map to TRBD2. The CDR3 contains 22 residues. V was pared by 6 bases and J by 3 bases, with 22 bases of the junction left unmatched. Germline loops: CDR1 MNHEY, CDR2 SMNVEV (reference sequence). The CDR3 DNA is TGTGCCAGCAGCGATTACCCCGCCGGACTAGCGGGAGGGCCCTCGGGAACAGATACGCAGTATTTT. Residues: CASSDYPAGLAGGPSGTDTQYF.

The chain combines TRBV5-1 with TRBJ2-3, with 10 positions matching TRBD2. The junction had 6 bases not matched to a gene; V was cut back by 4 bases and J by 1 base. The CDR3 is made up of 16 amino acids. Germline V gives CDR1 SGHRS, CDR2 YFSETQ. The CDR3 DNA follows: TGCGCCAGCAGCCCGGTCGGGACTAGCGGCACAGATACGCAGTATTTT. It translates to CASSPVGTSGTDTQYF.

For this clone: A junction end diverges from the germline sequence, so it may reflect a read error. The V call is TRBV18, the J call TRBJ1-3; possible D gene TRBD1, 5 bases. The V gene's germline CDR1 is KGHSH and CDR2 LQKENI. The CDR3 totals 10 residues. The CDR3, as DNA: TGTGCCAGCTTGCCAGGGCAGCCCTTTTTT. As protein: CASLPGQPFF.

J is TRBJ1-2 and V is TRBV25-1; no firm D call. The CDR3 runs to 14 residues. V was clipped by 3 bases and J by 1 base, with 9 bases between them. Per the germline V gene, CDR1 is MGHDK and CDR2 is SYGVNS. CDR3 residues: CASSDRVVNYGYTF. The CDR3 DNA reads TGTGCCAGCAGTGATAGGGTAGTTAACTATGGCTACACCTTC.

The chain uses TRBV18 and TRBJ2-7, with a tentative D call TRBD1 (5 bases). Trimming cost V 1 base and J 3 bases, with 10 bases left between them. Per the germline V gene, CDR1 is KGHSH and CDR2 is LQKENI. The CDR3 has 14 residues. The CDR3 reads CASSPQGLNYEQYF. The CDR3 nucleotides read TGTGCCAGCTCACCACAGGGGCTAAACTACGAGCAGTACTTC.

The V gene is TRBV4-3, the J gene TRBJ1-2; the D gene is possibly TRBD1 (5 bases). Per germline, CDR1 LGHNA and CDR2 YSLEER. This CDR3 has 15 amino acids. V lost 2 bases to trimming and J lost 4 bases, with 14 bases between them. CDR3 protein: CASSQRQGGIYGYTF. In DNA, the CDR3 is TGCGCCAGCAGCCAACGCCAGGGTGGGATCTATGGCTACACCTTC.

This rearrangement joins TRBV9 to TRBJ2-1; 14 positions agree with TRBD2. V lost 4 bases to trimming and J lost 12 bases; unmatched junction nucleotides: 15. The germline CDR1 and CDR2 sequences are SGDLS and YYNGEE. The CDR3 is 17 residues long. CDR3 sequence reads: CASSPGDRGLAGVVQFF. CDR3 coding DNA: TGTGCCAGCAGCCCGGGAGACCGGGGACTAGCGGGAGTTGTGCAGTTCTTC.

The chain links TRBV7-9 to TRBJ2-6; no clear D gene. There are 15 residues in the CDR3. Per germline, CDR1 SEHNR and CDR2 FQNEAQ (reference sequence). The V end lost 4 bases, the J end lost 4 bases, and 11 bases lay between the germline ends. The CDR3 nucleotides read TGTGCCAGCAGCTCTTTTCGGTCCGGGGCCAACGTCCTGACTTTC. It is translated as CASSSFRSGANVLTF.

The rearrangement links TRBV4-3 to TRBJ1-4, with D perhaps matching TRBD1 (5 bases). Germline V gene sequence: CDR1 LGHNA, CDR2 YSLEER. Deletions cut 0 bases from V and 4 bases from J, with 15 bases between. The CDR3 totals 17 residues. CDR3 DNA sequence: TGCGCCAGCAGCCAAGAAAGGCTAGGGACTTTTAATGAAAAACTGTTTTTT. The encoded protein is CASSQERLGTFNEKLFF.

The rearrangement links TRBV5-1 to TRBJ2-7, with TRBD1 identical over 8 bases. The V segment lost 4 bases and the J segment 2 bases; nucleotides outside the gene matches: 11. Germline V gene sequence: CDR1 SGHRS, CDR2 YFSETQ. The CDR3 length is 16 residues. The CDR3 here is CASSPRGDRPTYEQYF. In DNA form, the CDR3 reads TGCGCCAGCAGCCCGAGAGGGGACAGGCCGACCTACGAGCAGTACTTC.

The chain carries TRBV7-9 and TRBJ1-2; TRBD1 might be the D (5 bases). Trimming stripped 8 bases from V and 4 bases from J, with 14 bases between. The CDR3 is made up of 13 amino acids. CDR1 SEHNR and CDR2 FQNEAQ come from the germline V gene (reference sequence). CDR3 coding DNA: TGTGCCAGCGGGGGAGGGGCGACCTATGGCTACACCTTC. Amino acid sequence: CASGGGATYGYTF.

The V and J genes are TRBV7-9 and TRBJ2-3; D remains unclear. In germline, CDR1 is SEHNR, CDR2 FQNEAQ (reference sequence). This CDR3 region has 14 residues. V was trimmed by 5 bases and J by 1 base, leaving 10 bases between them. CDR3 protein: CASSNPGGTDTQYF. The CDR3 nucleotides are TGTGCCAGCAGCAACCCGGGCGGCACAGATACGCAGTATTTT. The full variable domain, completed using reference TRBV7-9 and TRBJ2-3, is DTGVSQNPRHKITKRGQNVTFRCDPISEHNRLYWYRQTLGQGPEFLTYFQNEAQLEKSRLLSDRFSAERPKGSFSTLEIQRTEQGDSAMYLCASSNPGGTDTQYFGPGTRLTVL.

The chain employs TRBV7-2 and TRBJ2-7; 8 nucleotides line up with TRBD2. Trimming cost V 1 base and J 6 bases; bases outside gene matches: 11. Germline values: CDR1 SGHTA, CDR2 FQGNSA. The CDR3 has 16 residues. The CDR3 reads CASSLVGAGGGLEQYF. DNA of the CDR3: TGTGCCAGCAGCTTAGTGGGGGCGGGAGGAGGTCTCGAGCAGTACTTC.

This chain connects TRBV12-5 to TRBJ2-7; D gene uncertain. Trimming stripped 1 base from V and 3 bases from J, with 4 bases between. Per the germline V gene, CDR1 is LGHNT and CDR2 is FRNRAP. This CDR3 has 12 amino acids. The CDR3 bases are TGTGCTAGTGGTTTGGCGTTCTACGAGCAGTACTTC. Its translation: CASGLAFYEQYF. The entire variable domain, with the rest obtained from reference TRBV12-5 and TRBJ2-7, is as follows: DARVTQTPRHKVTEMGQEVTMRCQPILGHNTVFWYRQTMMQGLELLAYFRNRAPLDDSGMPKDRFSAEMPDATLATLKIQPSEPRDSAVYFCASGLAFYEQYFGPGTRLTVT.

This clone was found a few times. The CDR3 coding sequence is TGTGCCAGCAGCCCACAGGTGGCAGATACGCAGTATTTT. Protein: CASSPQVADTQYF. The gene calls are TRBV9 and TRBJ2-3; tentative D call: TRBD1 (5 bases). CDR3 length equals 13 residues. Germline CDR1 reads SGDLS; CDR2 reads YYNGEE. V lost 4 bases to trimming and J lost 4 bases, with 10 bases between them. Based on the CDR3 plus reference TRBV9 and TRBJ2-3, the full variable domain is DSGVTQTPKHLITATGQRVTLRCSPRSGDLSVYWYQQSLDQGLQFLIQYYNGEERAKGNILERFSAQQFPDLHSELNLSSLELGDSALYFCASSPQVADTQYFGPGTRLTVL.

The chain employs TRBV19 and TRBJ2-7; 7 nucleotides line up with TRBD1. Trimming removed 5 bases from V and 1 base from J; junction bases left unmatched: 5. The CDR3 runs to 14 residues. The germline gives CDR1 LNHDA, CDR2 SQIVND (reference sequence). This CDR3 is CASSAGQVSYEQYF. CDR3 bases: TGTGCCAGTAGTGCCGGACAGGTTTCCTACGAGCAGTACTTC.